One and the same sample provided the 18 T cell receptor beta chains below, sequenced in a study of cytomegalovirus exposure and HLA in healthy donors. Vbeta (60) and Jbeta (13) primers were used in the PCR. The table came from immunoSEQ multiplex PCR; TCRdb's copy has only in-frame clones and leaves some out. The sample has some 180,000 clones; around three quarters are singletons. The material sequenced was PBMCs. The receptors were sampled from a woman aged 25 to 39 in good health and CMV-seropositive.

The genes are TRBV28 and TRBJ2-2; no firm D call. The CDR3 is 14 residues long. The ends were cut back, 6 bases at V and 3 bases at J, with 11 bases in the middle. Germline V gene lookup returns CDR1 MDHEN and CDR2 SYDVKM. The CDR3 region is CASSPVQYTGELFF. The CDR3 DNA reads as TGTGCCAGCAGCCCTGTCCAGTACACCGGGGAGCTGTTTTTT. The variable domain in full, with the rest retrieved from reference TRBV28 and TRBJ2-2, is DVKVTQSSRYLVKRTGEKVFLECVQDMDHENMFWYRQDPGLGLRLIYFSYDVKMKEKGDIPEGYSVSREKKERFSLILESASTNQTSMYLCASSPVQYTGELFFGEGSRLTVL.

The chain combines TRBV15 with TRBJ1-1; unclear D gene. This CDR3 comprises 15 residues. Trimming removed 0 bases from V and 3 bases from J, with 11 bases in between. Germline loops: CDR1 LNHNV, CDR2 YYDKDF (reference sequence). CDR3 bases: TGTGCCACCAGCAGAGACTCGGGTCAGCACACTGAAGCTTTCTTT. Protein: CATSRDSGQHTEAFF.

The V call is TRBV9, the J call TRBJ2-6; no clear D gene. The V and J ends lost 5 bases and 0 bases respectively, with 6 bases between them. From germline, CDR1 is SGDLS and CDR2 YYNGEE. CDR3 size: 14 residues. In DNA, the CDR3 is TGTGCCAGCAGTTCCTTCTCTGGGGCCAACGTCCTGACTTTC. Protein product: CASSSFSGANVLTF.

The J gene is TRBJ2-7, the V gene TRBV7-9; TRBD2 matches 16 bases. V was pared by 0 bases and J by 4 bases, with 6 bases of the junction left unmatched. Germline-derived CDR1 and CDR2 are SEHNR and FQNEAQ (reference sequence). The length of the CDR3 is 18 residues. The CDR3 DNA reads TGTGCCAGCAGCTTAGCGCCGGGGACTAGCGGGGGGGTATACGAGCAGTACTTC. Residues: CASSLAPGTSGGVYEQYF. Drawing the rest from reference TRBV7-9 and TRBJ2-7, the complete variable domain is DTGVSQNPRHKITKRGQNVTFRCDPISEHNRLYWYRQTLGQGPEFLTYFQNEAQLEKSRLLSDRFSAERPKGSFSTLEIQRTEQGDSAMYLCASSLAPGTSGGVYEQYFGPGTRLTVT.

The J gene is TRBJ2-7, the V gene TRBV19; 9 bases agree with TRBD1. The CDR3 has 15 residues. J was trimmed by 0 bases and V by 3 bases; bases with no gene match: 3. Germline values: CDR1 LNHDA, CDR2 SQIVND (reference sequence). The CDR3 here is CASSMQGQGSYEQYF. The CDR3 nucleotides are TGTGCCAGTAGTATGCAGGGACAGGGCTCCTACGAGCAGTACTTC.

The genes are TRBV27 and TRBJ1-4; 9 nucleotides agree with TRBD1. Trimming took 5 bases from V and 3 from J; bases not matched to a gene: 4. This CDR3 is 15 amino acids long. CDR1 MNHEY and CDR2 SMNVEV come from the germline V gene (reference sequence). Written as DNA, the CDR3 is TGTGCCAGCAGTCCGCGGACAGGGGCTAATGAAAAACTGTTTTTT. It specifies CASSPRTGANEKLFF.

The chain employs TRBV4-3 and TRBJ2-3; D unresolved. The CDR3 extends over 16 amino acids. Germline loops: CDR1 LGHNA, CDR2 YSLEER. Trimming took off 0 bases at V and 0 bases at J, with 10 bases between the two ends. CDR3 in amino acids: CASSQDARTSTDTQYF. The DNA of the CDR3 is TGCGCCAGCAGCCAAGACGCGAGAACGAGCACAGATACGCAGTATTTT.

This clone was seen a handful of times. The chain recombines TRBV4-1 with TRBJ2-7, with 12 positions matching TRBD2. The germline V gene has CDR1 MGHRA and CDR2 YSYEKL. V trimming: 2 bases; J trimming: 3 bases; junction bases outside the gene matches: 14. The CDR3 sequence is 19 residues long. The CDR3 spells CASSQLLAGGRVPDYEQYF. CDR3 DNA: TGCGCCAGCAGCCAATTACTAGCGGGGGGTCGAGTGCCCGACTACGAGCAGTACTTC.

The gene calls are TRBV18 and TRBJ2-2, with TRBD2 matching 7 bases. Trimming cost V 3 bases and J 1 base; bases outside gene matches: 8. Germline V gene sequence: CDR1 KGHSH, CDR2 LQKENI. This CDR3 is built from 17 residues. CDR3 sequence (DNA): TGTGCCAGCTCACCGCTACTAGCGTCGATGAACACCGGGGAGCTGTTTTTT. This translates into CASSPLLASMNTGELFF.

V usage is TRBV29-1 and J usage is TRBJ2-1; D is perhaps TRBD2 (5 bases). The V end lost 0 bases, the J end lost 8 bases, and 14 bases lay between the germline ends. This CDR3 spans 14 amino acids. Germline CDR1 reads SQVTM; CDR2 reads ANQGSEA. The CDR3 here is CSVEEGGSWDEQFF. For the CDR3, the DNA is TGCAGCGTTGAAGAAGGAGGATCGTGGGATGAGCAGTTCTTC.

This clone has just a few counts. V and J are TRBV6-1 and TRBJ1-1; the match to TRBD1 covers 7 bases. Germline V gives CDR1 MNHNS, CDR2 SASEGT. This CDR3 has 13 residues. J lost 8 bases, V lost 6 bases, and 9 bases had no gene match. The CDR3 nucleotides read TGTGCCAGCAGGACAGGGAGCTACGGGGAAGCTTTCTTT. It encodes CASRTGSYGEAFF.

This clone was counted between two and nine times. The V and J genes are TRBV5-5 and TRBJ2-1, with a possible D match to TRBD2 (5 bases). Germline-derived CDR1 and CDR2 are SGHKS and YYEKEE (reference sequence). The CDR3 is 15 amino acids. Deletions cut 4 bases from V and 0 bases from J, with 11 bases between. This CDR3 reads CASSLRGDSYNEQFF. CDR3 in DNA: TGTGCCAGCAGCCTCCGGGGTGACTCCTACAATGAGCAGTTCTTC. The full variable domain, completed using reference TRBV5-5 and TRBJ2-1, is DAGVTQSPTHLIKTRGQQVTLRCSPISGHKSVSWYQQVLGQGPQFIFQYYEKEERGRGNFPDRFSARQFPNYSSELNVNALLLGDSALYLCASSLRGDSYNEQFFGPGTRLTVL.

This clone has more than one count but fewer than ten. The chain has TRBV18 and TRBJ2-7, with 9 bases matching TRBD1. CDR1 and CDR2 from the germline V gene are KGHSH and LQKENI. The CDR3 consists of 16 residues. V dropped 2 bases and J dropped 3; count of bases not matched to a gene: 8. The CDR3 nucleotides are TGTGCCAGCTCACCAGAAACGGGACAGGGTCTCTACGAGCAGTACTTC. Translation gives CASSPETGQGLYEQYF.

This clone was seen a few times. The V gene is TRBV28, the J gene TRBJ2-7, with 7 bases that match TRBD1. The CDR3 has 14 amino acids. Germline V gene data show CDR1 as MDHEN and CDR2 as SYDVKM. V lost 5 bases and J lost 1; bases outside the gene matches: 5. The CDR3 bases are TGTGCCAGCAGTCTACCAGGGGGTTCCTACGAGCAGTACTTC. As protein: CASSLPGGSYEQYF.

The V call is TRBV28, the J call TRBJ2-7, with a tentative D call TRBD1 (5 bases). The CDR3 has 14 residues. The germline V gene encodes CDR1 MDHEN and CDR2 SYDVKM. The ends were cut back, 10 bases at V and 3 bases at J, with 19 bases in the middle. CDR3 in DNA: TGTGCCACCGAGAAGGGGCTTGGAAACTACGAGCAGTACTTC. It codes for CATEKGLGNYEQYF.

The chain links TRBV4-1 to TRBJ1-4, with D perhaps matching TRBD1 (6 bases). The CDR3 is 15 amino acids. Germline-derived CDR1 and CDR2 are MGHRA and YSYEKL. Trimming pared 0 bases from V and 10 bases from J, leaving 15 bases between. CDR3 region: CASSQERGTLGKLFF. CDR3 nucleotides: TGCGCCAGCAGCCAAGAGCGAGGGACACTGGGAAAACTGTTTTTT.

V gene TRBV13 combines with J gene TRBJ2-2; unclear D gene. Germline V gene data show CDR1 as PRHDT and CDR2 as FYEKMQ (reference sequence). Deletions cut 4 bases from V and 2 bases from J, with 5 bases between. CDR3 length equals 13 residues. CDR3 sequence (DNA): TGTGCCAGCAGCTCCCATAACACCGGGGAGCTGTTTTTT. This translates into CASSSHNTGELFF.

In its sample, this clone was seen a few times. The chain uses TRBV19 and TRBJ1-5; TRBD1 matches at 12 bases. V lost 5 bases and J lost 4; bases outside the gene matches: 3. Germline CDR1 is LNHDA and CDR2 is SQIVND (reference sequence). The CDR3 consists of 15 residues. The CDR3 coding sequence is TGTGCCAGTAGTGGGACAGGGGGCGGGAATCAGCCCCAGCATTTT. Translated, it gives CASSGTGGGNQPQHF.